This T cell receptor (beta chain) was profiled in a study of regulatory T cells in long-lasting Graves disease. Study summary: Persistent Graves' disease denoted over 5 years of antithyroid drugs plus positive TSH receptor antibodies. Study conclusions and caveats: Graves' patients with persistent disease showed TCR diversity lower than patients newly diagnosed.

This sample's time point: persistent/refractory GD, antithyroid drugs over 5 years with positive TRAb. Generation of the TCR library employed RNA extracted from PBMCs. The collection involved drawing nine milliliters of peripheral blood into EDTA tubes. In its sample, this clonotype was seen a few times. Its cognate antigen is unknown. With iRepertoire HTBI primers and Arm-PCR of CDR3 regions, TCR beta libraries were built. TCRdb independently ran MiXCR on the multiplex PCR reads; one entry per CDR3 protein. This table has roughly 400,000 distinct CDR3 sequences, roughly 21% appearing once. The sequence was collected from a female donor with Graves disease. The source material was peripheral blood mononuclear cells (PBMCs), sampled when the disease was refractory, from a patient treated with antithyroid drugs.

CDR3 in amino acids: CASSPIPTGWNTEAFF. CDR3 bases: TGTGCCAGTAGTCCCATCCCCACAGGGTGGAACACTGAAGCTTTCTTT. The V and J genes are TRBV19 and TRBJ1-1; a possible D gene is TRBD1 (6 bases). Germline V gene sequence: CDR1 LNHDA, CDR2 SQIVND (reference sequence). V was clipped by 5 bases and J by 1 base, with 17 bases between them. The CDR3 is 16 residues long.